The next 29 T cell receptor beta chains were all read from a single sample in a study of blood T cell repertoires in COVID-19. Libraries were prepared by immunoSEQ multiplex PCR; TCRdb keeps only in-frame clonotypes and omits some of them. The profile shows about 190,000 clones, about 88% of them singletons. Sequenced: PBMCs or T cells enriched from blood (not recorded which). These receptors were obtained from a woman younger than 45 who had recovered from COVID-19.

The rearrangement uses TRBV12-3 or TRBV12-4 and TRBJ1-5; D unresolved. The length of the CDR3 is 13 residues. V was clipped by 5 bases and J by 5 bases, with 10 bases between them. CDR3 loop: CASSLGRYQPQHF. The CDR3 bases are TGTGCCAGCAGTCTGGGGAGATATCAGCCCCAGCATTTT.

The chain carries TRBV5-6 and TRBJ2-7, with 10 bases that match TRBD2. The trim removed 7 bases at V and 3 bases at J, leaving 13 bases unmatched. This CDR3 comprises 16 residues. Per germline, CDR1 SGHDT and CDR2 YYEEEE. The CDR3 is CASSASGGPTLYEQYV. The DNA of the CDR3 is TGTGCCAGCTCCGCTAGCGGGGGCCCTACTCTCTACGAGCAGTACGTC.

The genes are TRBV18 and TRBJ2-6; TRBD1 is a possible D gene (5 bases). V lost 6 bases to trimming and J lost 2 bases, with 17 bases between them. The CDR3 covers 17 residues. Germline V lookup: CDR1 KGHSH, CDR2 LQKENI. CDR3 coding DNA: TGTGCCAGCTCCCGAGAAGACAGCCAACCTGGGGCCAACGTCCTGACTTTC. Residues: CASSREDSQPGANVLTF.

The chain links TRBV7-2 to TRBJ2-3, with a weak D call TRBD1 (5 bases). Germline CDR1 is SGHTA and CDR2 is FQGNSA. Trimming removed 4 bases from V and 2 bases from J, with 16 bases in between. The CDR3 loop spans 16 amino acids. CDR3 DNA sequence: TGTGCCAGCAGCTCCCAGGGCCAAAAACACACAGATACGCAGTATTTT. As protein: CASSSQGQKHTDTQYF.

The CDR3 here is CASSEQINYGYTF. DNA of the CDR3: TGTGCCAGCAGTGAACAGATAAACTATGGCTACACCTTC. This chain uses TRBV6-1 with TRBJ1-2, with no clear D. CDR1 is MNHNS and CDR2 is SASEGT in the germline V gene. The V gene lost 2 bases and the J gene lost 2 bases, with 6 bases spanning the gap. There are 13 residues in the CDR3.

The chain couples TRBV6-5 to TRBJ1-2; maybe TRBD1 (5 bases). Germline values: CDR1 MNHEY, CDR2 SVGAGI. V shed 0 bases and J shed 7 bases, with 18 bases lying between them. The CDR3 loop spans 16 amino acids. CDR3 protein: CASSYSDWSGSGGYTF. CDR3 nucleotide sequence: TGTGCCAGCAGTTACTCGGATTGGTCAGGGTCTGGTGGCTACACCTTC.

The chain joins TRBV2 to TRBJ2-7; the D gene is possibly TRBD1 (7 bases). The CDR3 has 15 amino acids. Germline V gene lookup returns CDR1 SNHLY and CDR2 FYNNEI. V dropped 6 bases and J dropped 2 bases, with 17 bases sitting between them. The CDR3 region has the DNA TGTGCCAGCAGGGAGGGACAGAAGATAGCCTACGAGCAGTACGTC. Protein sequence: CASREGQKIAYEQYV.

The rearrangement joins TRBV19 to TRBJ2-7, with D possibly matching TRBD2 (6 bases). Trimming left V 5 bases short and J 4 bases short, with 12 bases between. Germline V gene data show CDR1 as LNHDA and CDR2 as SQIVND (reference sequence). This CDR3 has 13 residues. The chain's CDR3 is CASSPGDEYEQYF. The CDR3 DNA reads TGTGCCAGTAGTCCGGGGGATGAATACGAGCAGTACTTC.

The chain links TRBV9 to TRBJ2-1; 9 nucleotides agree with TRBD2. The CDR3 spans 12 residues. Germline CDR1 is SGDLS and CDR2 is YYNGEE. V gave up 5 bases and J gave up 14 bases; unmatched junction bases: 8. The CDR3 DNA is TGTGCCAGCAGTCTTAGCGGGAGCTGGAAGTTCTTC. Its protein is CASSLSGSWKFF.

J is TRBJ2-1 and V is TRBV28; D is undetermined. The CDR3 sequence is 15 residues long. V shed 6 bases and J shed 9 bases, with 21 bases lying between them. Germline V gene data show CDR1 as MDHEN and CDR2 as SYDVKM. CDR3 coding DNA: TGTGCCAGCAGATCCACGCGCCAGCGAGTCCCTGAGCAGTTCTTC. It codes for CASRSTRQRVPEQFF.

The chain uses TRBV28 and TRBJ1-5; the match to TRBD1 covers 12 bases. The V gene end was trimmed by 6 bases and the J gene end by 7 bases; junction bases not matched to a gene: 10. The CDR3 is 16 amino acids. The germline gives CDR1 MDHEN, CDR2 SYDVKM. The CDR3 region is CASRGGDRGLSQPQHF. As DNA, the CDR3 is TGTGCCAGCAGGGGCGGGGACAGGGGGCTTTCACAGCCCCAGCATTTT. The full variable domain, its missing parts supplied by reference TRBV28 and TRBJ1-5, is DVKVTQSSRYLVKRTGEKVFLECVQDMDHENMFWYRQDPGLGLRLIYFSYDVKMKEKGDIPEGYSVSREKKERFSLILESASTNQTSMYLCASRGGDRGLSQPQHFGDGTRLSIL.

This rearrangement joins TRBV11-2 to TRBJ2-2; possibly TRBD1 for D (6 bases). The V and J ends lost 4 bases and 0 bases respectively, with 15 bases between them. CDR1 SGHAT and CDR2 FQNNGV come from the germline V gene. The CDR3 consists of 17 residues. The CDR3 sequence is CASSSRVGGTNTGELFF. The CDR3 DNA is TGTGCCAGCAGCTCGCGGGTAGGGGGAACGAACACCGGGGAGCTGTTTTTT.

This chain joins TRBV3-1 (or the pseudogene TRBV3-2) and TRBJ1-6; D remains unclear. The V gene's germline CDR1 is LGHDT and CDR2 YNNKEL (reference sequence). Between the trimmed V and J ends, which lost 1 base and 7 bases, there was a span of 11 bases. There are 15 residues in the CDR3. As DNA, the CDR3 is TGTGCCAGCAGCCAAGCGGACTTGAGGAATTCACCCCTCCACTTT. This translates into CASSQADLRNSPLHF.

This clone was counted a few times. The chain employs TRBV4-2 and TRBJ2-7, with D maybe TRBD2 (6 bases). CDR1 LGHNA and CDR2 YNFKEQ come from the germline V gene. With 1 base removed from V and 7 bases from J, the gap between germline ends came to 17 bases. The CDR3 contains 15 residues. The CDR3 DNA reads TGTGCCAGCAGCCAAGGGGTTGGCGGAGGGAAGGAGCAGTACTTC. Translation: CASSQGVGGGKEQYF.

The chain employs TRBV18 and TRBJ1-2; 8 nucleotides match TRBD1. The CDR3 is 14 amino acids. V gave up 1 base and J gave up 8 bases; unmatched junction bases: 6. The germline V gene has CDR1 KGHSH and CDR2 LQKENI. CDR3 coding DNA: TGTGCCAGCTCACCACAAACAGGGGGTGACGGCTACACCTTC. Amino acid sequence: CASSPQTGGDGYTF.

The rearrangement joins TRBV27 to TRBJ1-1; unclear D gene. Germline V CDR1 and CDR2: MNHEY, SMNVEV (reference sequence). This CDR3 is 15 amino acids long. Trimming cost V 6 bases and J 1 base, with 15 bases left between them. The CDR3 nucleotides are TGTGCCAGCAGCCTTGCAGTAGGCGGGAACACTGAAGCTTTCTTT. The encoded protein is CASSLAVGGNTEAFF.

The rearrangement links TRBV29-1 to TRBJ1-5; TRBD1 aligns across 9 bases. Germline V CDR1 and CDR2: SQVTM, ANQGSEA. The V segment lost 4 bases and the J segment 0 bases; nucleotides outside the gene matches: 4. The CDR3 extends over 15 amino acids. The CDR3 region has the DNA TGCAGCGTTGCCGTGGACAGGGGTAGCAATCAGCCCCAGCATTTT. This codes for CSVAVDRGSNQPQHF. The variable domain in full, with the rest retrieved from reference TRBV29-1 and TRBJ1-5, is SAVISQKPSRDICQRGTSLTIQCQVDSQVTMMFWYRQQPGQSLTLIATANQGSEATYESGFVIDKFPISRPNLTFSTLTVSNMSPEDSSIYLCSVAVDRGSNQPQHFGDGTRLSIL.

The chain links TRBV3-1 (or the pseudogene TRBV3-2) to TRBJ2-3, with D tentatively TRBD1 (6 bases). The CDR3 has 12 residues. Between the trimmed V and J ends, which lost 3 bases and 6 bases, there was a span of 7 bases. Looked up from germline, CDR1 is LGHDT and CDR2 is YNNKEL (reference sequence). The CDR3: CASSQGADTQYF. The CDR3 DNA reads TGTGCCAGCAGCCAGGGGGCGGATACGCAGTATTTT.

The V and J genes are TRBV7-9 and TRBJ2-7; D perhaps matches TRBD2 (5 bases). The V end lost 1 base, the J end lost 7 bases, and 8 bases lay between the germline ends. CDR1 and CDR2 from the germline V gene are SEHNR and FQNEAQ (reference sequence). This CDR3 region has 12 residues. CDR3 in DNA: TGTGCCAGCAGCTTAGTTTGGAGGGAGCAGTACTTC. This translates into CASSLVWREQYF.

The chain uses TRBV7-8 and TRBJ1-5; D is perhaps TRBD1 (5 bases). The CDR3 runs to 15 residues. In germline, CDR1 is SGHVS, CDR2 FQNEAQ. V lost 10 bases to trimming and J lost 0 bases, with 16 bases between them. The CDR3 spells CATVEKGFSNQPQHF. The CDR3 nucleotides are TGTGCCACCGTTGAAAAGGGGTTTAGCAATCAGCCCCAGCATTTT.

The V and J genes are TRBV4-1 and TRBJ1-3, with TRBD1 matching over 7 bases. CDR3 length: 15 amino acids. Germline CDR1 MGHRA, CDR2 YSYEKL. The junction had 3 bases not matched to a gene; V was cut back by 2 bases and J by 2 bases. In DNA, the CDR3 is TGCGCCAGCAGCCAACGACAGGGAGCTGGAAACACCATATATTTT. Translated, it gives CASSQRQGAGNTIYF.

The chain combines TRBV6-1 with TRBJ1-4; 7 bases are shared with TRBD1. Germline lookup yields CDR1 MNHNS and CDR2 SASEGT. The CDR3 runs to 14 residues. Trimming cost V 5 bases and J 6 bases; bases outside gene matches: 6. CDR3 region: CASSSHGTDEKLFF. The CDR3 DNA reads TGTGCCAGCAGTTCCCACGGGACAGATGAAAAACTGTTTTTT.

The chain is built from TRBV27 and TRBJ2-1; 9 nucleotides line up with TRBD1. The CDR3 extends over 17 amino acids. With 5 bases clipped from V and 3 bases from J, the junction kept 11 bases outside the gene matches. CDR1 is MNHEY, CDR2 SMNVEV, per germline (reference sequence). The CDR3 bases are TGTGCCAGCAGTATCAAGGGACAGGGAGGATTCTACAATGAGCAGTTCTTC. Amino acid sequence: CASSIKGQGGFYNEQFF.

V gene TRBV3-1 (or the pseudogene TRBV3-2) combines with J gene TRBJ2-5, with TRBD1 matching over 11 bases. This CDR3 contains 15 residues. The junction had 6 bases not matched to a gene; V was cut back by 4 bases and J by 5 bases. Germline assignment: CDR1 LGHDT and CDR2 YNNKEL (reference sequence). CDR3 nucleotides: TGTGCCAGCAGCCGGACAGGGGGCGCTTGGGAGACCCAGTACTTC. Encoded protein: CASSRTGGAWETQYF.

The chain employs TRBV28 and TRBJ1-2, with D hard to call. CDR3 length: 14 residues. The V gene lost 11 bases and the J gene lost 4 bases, with 20 bases spanning the gap. The germline V gene has CDR1 MDHEN and CDR2 SYDVKM. The CDR3 region is CASVAPAKAYGYTF. The CDR3 DNA is TGTGCCTCGGTTGCCCCCGCGAAAGCCTATGGCTACACCTTC.

The genes are TRBV3-1 (or the pseudogene TRBV3-2) and TRBJ2-3, with 16 nucleotides matching TRBD2. CDR1 is LGHDT and CDR2 is YNNKEL in the germline V gene (reference sequence). J lost 2 bases, V lost 4 bases, and 9 bases had no gene match. CDR3 size: 19 residues. The CDR3 region is CASSPRQGLAGGHTDTQYF. For the CDR3, the DNA is TGTGCCAGCAGCCCGCGACAGGGACTAGCGGGAGGGCACACAGATACGCAGTATTTT.

The CDR3 nucleotides read TGCGCCAGCATGGTCGGGGTGGAAACTAATGAAAAACTGTTTTTT. Its translation: CASMVGVETNEKLFF. This chain joins TRBV5-1 and TRBJ1-4; no definite D call. Germline V gene sequence: CDR1 SGHRS, CDR2 YFSETQ. The V end lost 6 bases, the J end lost 1 base, and 13 bases lay between the germline ends. CDR3 length: 15 amino acids. The complete variable domain, with remaining parts taken from reference TRBV5-1 and TRBJ1-4, reads KAGVTQTPRYLIKTRGQQVTLSCSPISGHRSVSWYQQTPGQGLQFLFEYFSETQRNKGNFPGRFSGRQFSNSRSEMNVSTLELGDSALYLCASMVGVETNEKLFFGSGTQLSVL.

The chain links TRBV7-9 to TRBJ1-6; D remains unclear. Germline V gives CDR1 SEHNR, CDR2 FQNEAQ (reference sequence). V dropped 3 bases and J dropped 10 bases, with 10 bases sitting between them. This CDR3 region has 13 residues. The chain's CDR3 is CASSLPMGSPLHF. CDR3 DNA sequence: TGTGCCAGCAGCTTGCCGATGGGCTCACCCCTCCACTTT.

This clone was counted once. The CDR3 DNA reads as TGTGCCAGCAGCTCTGATTTAGCGGGGCCCTCCTACAATGAGCAGTTCTTC. Translation gives CASSSDLAGPSYNEQFF. V and J are TRBV5-5 and TRBJ2-1; 8 bases fit TRBD2. V shed 3 bases, J shed 0 bases, and the junction held 8 bases outside the gene matches. Germline lookup yields CDR1 SGHKS and CDR2 YYEKEE (reference sequence). The CDR3 totals 17 residues.